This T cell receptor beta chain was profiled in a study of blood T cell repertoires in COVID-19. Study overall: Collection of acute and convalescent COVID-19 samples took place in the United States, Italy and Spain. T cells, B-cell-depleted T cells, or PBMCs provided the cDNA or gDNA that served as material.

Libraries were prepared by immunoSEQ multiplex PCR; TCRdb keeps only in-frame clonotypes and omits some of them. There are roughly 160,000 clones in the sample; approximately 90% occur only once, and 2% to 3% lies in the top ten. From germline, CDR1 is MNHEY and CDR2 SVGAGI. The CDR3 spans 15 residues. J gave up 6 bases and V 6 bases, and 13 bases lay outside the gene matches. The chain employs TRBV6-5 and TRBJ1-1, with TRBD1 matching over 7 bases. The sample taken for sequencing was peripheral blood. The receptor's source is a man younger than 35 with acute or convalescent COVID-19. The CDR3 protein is CASSATGTKTPEAFF. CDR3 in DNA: TGTGCCAGCAGCGCGACAGGGACCAAAACACCTGAAGCTTTCTTT.